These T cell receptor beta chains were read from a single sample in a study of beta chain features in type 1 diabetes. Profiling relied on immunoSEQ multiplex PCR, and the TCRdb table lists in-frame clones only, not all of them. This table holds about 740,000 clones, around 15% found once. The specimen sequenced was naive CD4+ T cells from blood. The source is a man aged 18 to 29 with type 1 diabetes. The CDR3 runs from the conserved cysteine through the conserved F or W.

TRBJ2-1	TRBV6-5	CASSYRGGEQFF
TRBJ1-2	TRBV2	CASSGTGRGYTF
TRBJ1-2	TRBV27	CASRDDGVNYGYTF
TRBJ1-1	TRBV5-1	CASSLRSAGGLGDTEAFF
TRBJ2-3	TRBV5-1	CASSLFRRWGQGLTDTQYF
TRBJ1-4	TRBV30	CAWSGVGGWNEKLFF
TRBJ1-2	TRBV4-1	CASSREGRDYGYTF
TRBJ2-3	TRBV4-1	CASSQSRWTDTQYF
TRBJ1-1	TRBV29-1	CSATTGANTEAFF
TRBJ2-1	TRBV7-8	CASGRPPNSYNEQFF
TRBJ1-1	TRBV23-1	CASSQLGTGGKNTEAFF
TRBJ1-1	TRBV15	CATSRDFGTATEAFF
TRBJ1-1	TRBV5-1	CASSLGKNTEAFF
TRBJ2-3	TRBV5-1	CASSLGTSGGDTQYF
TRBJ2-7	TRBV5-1	CASSLDPGASYEQYF
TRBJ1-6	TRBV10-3	CAISESSTGNSPLHF
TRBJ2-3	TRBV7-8	CASRPLVGGADTQYF
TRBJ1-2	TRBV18	CASSPGTDYGYTF
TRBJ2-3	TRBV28	CASSTLFYTQYF
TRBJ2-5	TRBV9	CASSPGSALRGETQYF
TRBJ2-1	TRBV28	CASSLEGGLNEQFF
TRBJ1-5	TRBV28	CASRMGNHQPQHF
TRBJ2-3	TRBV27	CASSSPGLAADTQYF
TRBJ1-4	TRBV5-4	CASSLQGWEKLFF
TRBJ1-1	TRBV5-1	CASSPRLGFNTEAFF
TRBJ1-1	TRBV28	CASSLQRGAAFF
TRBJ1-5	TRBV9	CASSPSQTSQPQHF
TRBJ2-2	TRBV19	CASKGQVHSTGELFF
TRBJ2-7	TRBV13	CASKVGGGVSAYEQYF
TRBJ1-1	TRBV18	CASSVGVSDVPEAFF
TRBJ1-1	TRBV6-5	CASSYSSWATEAFF
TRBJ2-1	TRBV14	CASRPNSGGNNEQFF
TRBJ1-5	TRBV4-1	CASSLGASRPQHF
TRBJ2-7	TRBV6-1	CAIRGIGSSSYEQYF
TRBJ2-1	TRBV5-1	CASSLGQGEQFF
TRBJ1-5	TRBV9	CASSVGTENQPQHF
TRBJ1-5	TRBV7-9	CASSLPLGPQHF
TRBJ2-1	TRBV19	CASTSGGLHDEQFF
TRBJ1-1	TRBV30	CAWNTGARHTEAFF
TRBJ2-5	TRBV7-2	CASSPPNTPETQYF
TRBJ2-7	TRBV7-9	CASSLDQGVREQYF
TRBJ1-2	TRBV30	CAWSVPGRKDGYTF
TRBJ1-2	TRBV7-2	CASGRQGVAGYTF
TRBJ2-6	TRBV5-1	CASSKGQGTAGANVLTF
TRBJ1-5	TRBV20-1	CSAGAGPQHF
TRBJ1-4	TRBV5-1	CASSLSGTNAVGEKLFF
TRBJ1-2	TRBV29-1	CSVEDGGRYGYTF
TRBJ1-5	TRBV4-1	CASSQDGGQPQHF
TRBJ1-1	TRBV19	CASSPQNTEAFF
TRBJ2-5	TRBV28	CASSLPVYQETQYF
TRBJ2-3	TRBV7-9	CASSFADRAPADTQYF
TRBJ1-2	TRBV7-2	CASSPPYRDTNYGYTF
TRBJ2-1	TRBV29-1	CSAERGAYNEQFF
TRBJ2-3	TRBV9	CASSVGLSTDTQYF